This TCR beta chain was captured in a study of blood T cell repertoires in COVID-19. At the level of the study: Material from acute and convalescent COVID-19 was sourced from the United States, Italy and Spain. T cells, B-cell-depleted T cells, or PBMCs supplied cDNA or gDNA.

In the study's own analysis: From reference gene primer amplification, estimates of nucleated cell counts were derived. Assay used: immunoSEQ multiplex PCR; TCRdb lists only in-frame clones, some missing. D and trimming were read from the DNA, whereas the V and J calls and clone size are those reported in that table. The sample holds fewer than 70,000 clones, around 80% seen once. The CDR3 contains 15 residues. Germline values: CDR1 SGHAT, CDR2 FQNNGV. Trimming removed 7 bases at V and 0 bases at J, with 16 bases between. This clone was seen just once. The chain links TRBV11-2 to TRBJ2-7; no clear D gene. The origin of this receptor is a human donor in a cohort sampled during active COVID-19. Sequencing used peripheral blood. The CDR3 nucleotides read TGTGCCAGCACCTACGTGGCTTCTAGCTCCTACGAGCAGTACTTC. This sequence encodes CASTYVASSSYEQYF.